A single sample is the source of the 5 T cell receptor beta chains below, sequenced in a study of regulatory T cells in long-lasting Graves disease. CDR3 regions were amplified by Arm-PCR using iRepertoire HTBI primers to build TCR beta libraries. TCRdb redid the calling of the multiplex PCR reads with MiXCR, one entry per CDR3 protein. The sample carries about 620,000 distinct CDR3 sequences, less than 20% recorded once. As to time point: newly diagnosed GD, antithyroid drugs for less than 3 months. PBMC-extracted RNA yielded the TCR library. In addition, the sample was reused for a study of T cells in Graves' hyperthyroidism and ophthalmopathy.

The source material was peripheral blood mononuclear cells (PBMCs), sampled at new diagnosis, from a patient treated with antithyroid drugs. Receptor source: a woman in her twenties or thirties with Graves disease.

For this clonotype: A much larger clone sits a single nucleotide away, making a read error possible. The chain carries TRBV28 and TRBJ1-1, with TRBD1 identical over 7 bases. The CDR3 is 16 residues long. In germline, CDR1 is MDHEN, CDR2 SYDVKM. V was clipped by 5 bases and J by 2 bases; unmatched bases: 11. DNA for the CDR3: TGTGCCAGCAGTCATTCTCCGGGACAGCTTAACACTGAAGCTTTCTTT. Encoded protein: CASSHSPGQLNTEAFF.

This clonotype came up a few times. The genes are TRBV12-3 or TRBV12-4 and TRBJ1-1; the D is unclear. The ends were cut back, 8 bases at V and 1 base at J, with 11 bases in the middle. The CDR3 length is 13 residues. CDR3 sequence: CASAPIGNTEAFF. The CDR3 DNA reads as TGTGCCAGCGCCCCCATAGGGAACACTGAAGCTTTCTTT.

The chain links TRBV27 to TRBJ2-3, with TRBD2 matching 7 bases. The germline gives CDR1 MNHEY, CDR2 SMNVEV (reference sequence). V shed 5 bases and J 2 bases; nucleotides not matched to a gene: 7. The CDR3 is 15 residues long. CDR3 in amino acids: CASSGSSGPTDTQYF. As DNA, the CDR3 is TGTGCCAGCAGTGGGTCTAGCGGACCCACAGATACGCAGTATTTT.

This clonotype has a handful of counts. The CDR3 region has the DNA TGCAGTGCTAGTCAAGGTAGCGGGAGTCGGAATGAGCAGTTCTTC. Amino acid sequence: CSASQGSGSRNEQFF. The chain couples TRBV20-1 to TRBJ2-1; 9 positions agree with TRBD2. Germline CDR1 is DFQATT and CDR2 is SNEGSKA (reference sequence). V lost 3 bases to trimming and J lost 7 bases; unmatched junction nucleotides: 10. This CDR3 has 15 residues.

Concerning this clonotype: A much more abundant neighbour one base away suggests this may be a read error. The gene calls are TRBV28 and TRBJ1-4; a weak D match, TRBD1 (5 bases). V shed 3 bases and J shed 10 bases, with 9 bases lying between them. Germline V CDR1 and CDR2: MDHEN, SYDVKM. The length of the CDR3 is 12 residues. The CDR3 region is CASSFGGGKLFF. The DNA of the CDR3 is TGTGCCAGCAGTTTCGGGGGTGGAAAACTGTTTTTT.